A single sample gave rise to the 8 T cell receptor beta chains below, sequenced in a study of T cell responses to AZD1222 COVID-19 vaccine. Sequencing was performed with immunoSEQ multiplex PCR; in TCRdb, only in-frame clones are kept and a portion is missing. Among about 160,000 clones listed, around 95% were seen once. This specimen was peripheral blood, taken on day 0 of AZD1222 vaccination. The source is an adult in good health.

This clone came up a few times. The CDR3 region has the DNA TGTGCCAGCAGTGAAGAGGAAGCGGGGGGTTACAATGAGCAGTTCTTC. Translated: CASSEEEAGGYNEQFF. V usage is TRBV6-1 and J usage is TRBJ2-1; 9 nucleotides match TRBD2. Germline CDR1 and CDR2: MNHNS and SASEGT. The CDR3 length is 16 residues. The trim removed 1 base at V and 4 bases at J, leaving 5 bases unmatched.

This clone occurred once. This sequence joins TRBV27 and TRBJ2-5; D may be TRBD2 (5 bases). The CDR3 is 14 amino acids. Trimming stripped 6 bases from V and 5 bases from J, with 16 bases between. Germline V CDR1 and CDR2: MNHEY, SMNVEV (reference sequence). CDR3: CASSQPGTGETQYF. In DNA form, the CDR3 reads TGTGCCAGCAGCCAGCCGGGAACCGGGGAGACCCAGTACTTC.

This rearrangement joins TRBV12-5 to TRBJ1-1, with D uncertain. Between the trimmed V and J ends, which lost 4 bases and 5 bases, there was a span of 11 bases. The germline V gene encodes CDR1 LGHNT and CDR2 FRNRAP. This CDR3 has 13 residues. The CDR3, as DNA: TGTGCTAGTGGTTCGCCTGGAGGGACTGAAGCTTTCTTT. This translates into CASGSPGGTEAFF. Variable domain in full (rest from reference TRBV12-5 and TRBJ1-1): DARVTQTPRHKVTEMGQEVTMRCQPILGHNTVFWYRQTMMQGLELLAYFRNRAPLDDSGMPKDRFSAEMPDATLATLKIQPSEPRDSAVYFCASGSPGGTEAFFGQGTRLTVV.

The rearrangement uses TRBV5-1 and TRBJ2-1, with 11 bases aligning to TRBD2. Per the germline V gene, CDR1 is SGHRS and CDR2 is YFSETQ. After removal of 0 bases from V and 2 bases from J, the junction contained 7 bases not matched to a gene. The CDR3 totals 18 residues. In DNA, the CDR3 is TGCGCCAGCAGCTTGGCGGCTAGCGGGAGGTCCACCTACAATGAGCAGTTCTTC. It translates to CASSLAASGRSTYNEQFF.

This rearrangement joins TRBV2 to TRBJ2-1; D possibly matches TRBD1 or TRBD2 (5 bases each). The CDR3 sequence is 15 residues long. Germline lookup yields CDR1 SNHLY and CDR2 FYNNEI. The V and J ends lost 2 bases and 6 bases respectively, with 14 bases between them. This CDR3 is CASSERGARGNEQFF. The CDR3 DNA is TGTGCCAGCAGTGAAAGAGGGGCTAGAGGCAATGAGCAGTTCTTC.

The rearrangement links TRBV2 to TRBJ1-3; TRBD1 matches at 7 bases. V lost 7 bases, J lost 1 base, and 13 bases stayed unmatched. The CDR3 loop spans 17 amino acids. CDR1 and CDR2 (germline): SNHLY, FYNNEI. CDR3 in DNA: TGTGCCAGCATGGGGAACAGGGGAGGTGTTTCTGGAAACACCATATATTTT. Protein sequence: CASMGNRGGVSGNTIYF. Variable domain in full (rest from reference TRBV2 and TRBJ1-3): EPEVTQTPSHQVTQMGQEVILRCVPISNHLYFYWYRQILGQKVEFLVSFYNNEISEKSEIFDDQFSVERPDGSNFTLKIRSTKLEDSAMYFCASMGNRGGVSGNTIYFGEGSWLTVV.

The rearrangement links TRBV6-5 to TRBJ2-2, with D unclear. Germline V CDR1 and CDR2: MNHEY, SVGAGI. V was pared by 4 bases and J by 0 bases, with 12 bases between. The CDR3 length is 16 residues. As DNA, the CDR3 is TGTGCCAGCAGTTTGCTCCGGGCCCCGAACACCGGGGAGCTGTTTTTT. Protein: CASSLLRAPNTGELFF.

The chain uses TRBV28 and TRBJ1-2; 7 nucleotides agree with TRBD1. Germline CDR1 reads MDHEN; CDR2 reads SYDVKM. The J segment lost 3 bases and the V segment lost 6 bases, leaving 7 bases of the junction unmatched. The CDR3 consists of 14 residues. The CDR3 DNA is TGTGCCAGCAGCCGACCCGACAGGGACTATGGCTACACCTTC. Amino acids: CASSRPDRDYGYTF.